These T cell receptor beta chains were read from a single sample in a study of CD8 T cells in ankylosing spondylitis. TCRdb processed the 5' RACE reads anew with MiXCR; each CDR3 protein has one entry. The sample yields a few hundred thousand distinct CDR3 sequences, more than 5.5% seen once. Sequenced input: blood, either unsorted or a sorted T cell fraction (not recorded which). All receptors derive from a male donor with ankylosing spondylitis. Each CDR3 is given with its conserved first and last residue. For some rows the clone size is stated as once, few or many, or as a class when expanded; others skip it.

CDR3,J,size,V,length
CASSCTGRAKNIQYF,TRBJ2-4,-,TRBV7-4,15
CASSQAGQGSNSPLHF,TRBJ1-6,many,TRBV14,16
CASSFVREGNTDTQYF,TRBJ2-3,few,TRBV28,16
CASSRDRYTDTQYF,TRBJ2-3,few,TRBV6-1,14
CASSSEDRGHGYTF,TRBJ1-2,many,TRBV7-9,14
CASSELAGVIDTQYF,TRBJ2-3,-,TRBV2,15
CASSPTLGRENTEAFF,TRBJ1-1,-,TRBV18,16
CASSEALHWEQFF,TRBJ2-1,-,TRBV2,13
CATSLPGGTGELFF,TRBJ2-2,-,TRBV24-1,14
CASSFGQLGPRRAETQYF,TRBJ2-5,few,TRBV11-2,18
CASSLAAEVVPEQYF,TRBJ2-7,few,TRBV12-3/TRBV12-4,15
CASSYSSPGTQYF,TRBJ2-5,many,TRBV6-6,13
CASSPEAGSPTGELFF,TRBJ2-2,-,TRBV7-1,16
CATLVSGMTQYF,TRBJ2-5,many,TRBV6-6,12
CSGLGEAGASVRSYEQYF,TRBJ2-7,many,TRBV29-1,18
CASSLDWDRGDEQYF,TRBJ2-7,many,TRBV7-6,15
CASSLYWNTEAFF,TRBJ1-1,few,TRBV11-3,13
CAWPSDRVSTHGYTF,TRBJ1-2,many,TRBV7-9,15
CASGLAGGTTGELFF,TRBJ2-2,-,TRBV4-1,15
CASSLGRDNEQFF,TRBJ2-1,many,TRBV27,13
CATSDLVKGPENNEQFF,TRBJ2-1,many,TRBV24-1,17
CASSSDRELYQETQYF,TRBJ2-5,many,TRBV5-6,16
CATMINYNEQFF,TRBJ2-1,few,TRBV27,12
CATSRDRDRVSGELFF,TRBJ2-2,many,TRBV15,16
CSASPRTSGSNTDTQYF,TRBJ2-3,many,TRBV20-1,17
CASSSTSDTQYF,TRBJ2-3,-,TRBV7-6,12
CASSPGQGTYGYTF,TRBJ1-2,many,TRBV14,14
CSSQGVGSYNEQFF,TRBJ2-1,few,TRBV29-1,14
CATQSFGGTEAFF,TRBJ1-1,many,TRBV15,13
CASSQEDRTADTQYF,TRBJ2-3,-,TRBV4-3,15
CASSQSSKHSYEQYF,TRBJ2-7,few,TRBV4-1,15
CASSFGGGFYEQYF,TRBJ2-7,few,TRBV12-3/TRBV12-4,14
CASSLGVGGESKNIQYF,TRBJ2-4,many,TRBV7-2,17
CASSVGGGGTEAFF,TRBJ1-1,many,TRBV9,14
CATRWNTEAFF,TRBJ1-1,few,TRBV6-4,11
CASSQDWTGGSNQPQHF,TRBJ1-5,many,TRBV4-1,17
CASSLGYDQRVAKNIQYF,TRBJ2-4,-,TRBV11-2,18
CASSQEGQRNNSPLHF,TRBJ1-6,-,TRBV14,16
CSVAPQLNTGELFF,TRBJ2-2,few,TRBV29-1,14
CASSFGIRPGAEAFF,TRBJ1-1,many,TRBV7-2,15
CASSFLAGEGEQFF,TRBJ2-1,many,TRBV27,14
CASSQDMRGRGSPPHF,TRBJ1-6,few,TRBV4-2,16
CASSQRQGSYNEQFF,TRBJ2-1,many,TRBV7-9,15
CASSLGSGADTQYF,TRBJ2-3,many,TRBV12-3/TRBV12-4,14
CASSRGSSPYEQYF,TRBJ2-7,many,TRBV7-9,14
CASSDDRGYYEQYF,TRBJ2-7,many,TRBV11-1,14
CASSKGAGGSYNEQFF,TRBJ2-1,few,TRBV19,16
CASSLTVGQFF,TRBJ2-1,many,TRBV11-1,11